The entry that follows covers one T cell receptor (beta chain) sequence. TCRdb's copy holds only in-frame clones and misses some; the assay was immunoSEQ multiplex PCR. The sample gives more than 45,000 clones, about 89% of which show up once; about 3.8% is in the top ten. These data are taken from a study of OX40 agonist ivuxolimab in advanced cancers. V trimming: 4 bases; J trimming: 2 bases; junction bases outside the gene matches: 9. Germline V gives CDR1 SEHNR, CDR2 FQNEAQ (reference sequence). The CDR3 is made up of 16 amino acids. The sample here was CD4+ or CD8+ T cells sorted from blood, taken in a trial of the OX40 agonist ivuxolimab. The genes are TRBV7-9 and TRBJ2-3; TRBD2 agrees at 7 bases. The TCR comes from an adult with an advanced solid tumor such as melanoma, head and neck, liver or kidney cancer. This chain's CDR3 is CASSSRLAALTDTQYF. As DNA, the CDR3 is TGTGCCAGCAGCTCCAGACTAGCAGCCCTCACAGATACGCAGTATTTT.